This T cell receptor beta chain was retrieved from a study of shared clonotypes between healthy human individuals. About this clone: Its matching antigen is unknown.

In the naive CD8 group, cells lacked CD45RO and were positively selected for CCR7, so terminally differentiated effector memory CD45RA+ cells were left out. Whole-study findings and limits: For naive CD4 cells, approximately 4.8% of clonotypes were shared across a handful of donors.

This CDR3 has 13 amino acids. V lost 2 bases to trimming and J lost 5 bases; unmatched junction nucleotides: 4. In germline, CDR1 is SGHDT, CDR2 YYEEEE. Profiling relied on immunoSEQ multiplex PCR, and the TCRdb table lists in-frame clones only, not all of them. This table has some 1,900,000 clones, approximately 95% appearing once. V and J are TRBV5-6 and TRBJ2-7; 7 nucleotides line up with TRBD2. This clonotype originated in a young man in good health. Sequenced: naive CD8+ T cells sorted from blood. The CDR3 DNA sequence: TGTGCCAGCAGCTTTTATACTAGCGACGAGCAGTACTTC. Its protein product is CASSFYTSDEQYF.